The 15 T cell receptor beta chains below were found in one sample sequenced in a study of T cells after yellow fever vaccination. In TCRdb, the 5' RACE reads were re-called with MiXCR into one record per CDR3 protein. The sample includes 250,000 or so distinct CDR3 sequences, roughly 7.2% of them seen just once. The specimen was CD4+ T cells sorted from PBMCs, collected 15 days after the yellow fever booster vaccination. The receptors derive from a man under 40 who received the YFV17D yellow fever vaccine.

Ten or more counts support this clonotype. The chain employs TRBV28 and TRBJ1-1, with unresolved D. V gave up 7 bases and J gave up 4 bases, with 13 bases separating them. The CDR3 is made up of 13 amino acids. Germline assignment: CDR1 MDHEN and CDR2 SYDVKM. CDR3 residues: CASMVQRSTEAFF. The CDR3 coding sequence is TGTGCCAGCATGGTACAACGGAGCACTGAAGCTTTCTTT.

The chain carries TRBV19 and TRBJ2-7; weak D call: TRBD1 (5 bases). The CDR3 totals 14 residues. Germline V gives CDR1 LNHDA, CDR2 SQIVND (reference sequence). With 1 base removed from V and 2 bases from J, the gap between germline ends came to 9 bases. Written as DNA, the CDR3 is TGTGCCAGTAGTATAGCTAAGGGGACCTACGAGCAGTACTTC. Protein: CASSIAKGTYEQYF. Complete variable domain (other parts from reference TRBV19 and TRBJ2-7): DGGITQSPKYLFRKEGQNVTLSCEQNLNHDAMYWYRQDPGQGLRLIYYSQIVNDFQKGDIAEGYSVSREKKESFPLTVTSAQKNPTAFYLCASSIAKGTYEQYFGPGTRLTVT.

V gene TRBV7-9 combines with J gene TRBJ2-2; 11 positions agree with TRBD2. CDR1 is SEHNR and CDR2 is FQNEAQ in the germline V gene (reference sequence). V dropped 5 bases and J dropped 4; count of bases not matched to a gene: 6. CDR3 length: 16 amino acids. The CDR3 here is CASSPLGLAGTGELFF. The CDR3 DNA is TGTGCCAGCAGCCCGCTCGGACTAGCGGGCACCGGGGAGCTGTTTTTT.

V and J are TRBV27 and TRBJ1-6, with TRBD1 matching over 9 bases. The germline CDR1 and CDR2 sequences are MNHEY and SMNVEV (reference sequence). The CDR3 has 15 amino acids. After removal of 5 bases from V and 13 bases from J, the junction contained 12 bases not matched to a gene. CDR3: CASSQGQGPSFPLHF. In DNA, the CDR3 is TGTGCCAGCAGTCAAGGACAGGGGCCCTCCTTTCCCCTCCACTTT.

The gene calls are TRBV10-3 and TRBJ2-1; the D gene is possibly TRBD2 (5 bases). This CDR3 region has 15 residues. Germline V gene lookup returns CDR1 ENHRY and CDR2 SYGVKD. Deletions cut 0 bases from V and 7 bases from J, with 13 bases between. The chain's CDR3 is CAISESRGNGNEQFF. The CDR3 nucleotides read TGTGCCATCAGTGAGTCGAGAGGGAATGGGAATGAGCAGTTCTTC.

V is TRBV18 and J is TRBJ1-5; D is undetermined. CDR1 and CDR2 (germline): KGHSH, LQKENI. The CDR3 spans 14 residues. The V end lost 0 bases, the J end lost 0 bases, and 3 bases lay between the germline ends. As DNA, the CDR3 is TGTGCCAGCTCACCACCTTCTAGCAATCAGCCCCAGCATTTT. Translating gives CASSPPSSNQPQHF. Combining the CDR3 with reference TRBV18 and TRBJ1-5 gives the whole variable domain NAGVMQNPRHLVRRRGQEARLRCSPMKGHSHVYWYRQLPEEGLKFMVYLQKENIIDESGMPKERFSAEFPKEGPSILRIQQVVRGDSAAYFCASSPPSSNQPQHFGDGTRLSIL.

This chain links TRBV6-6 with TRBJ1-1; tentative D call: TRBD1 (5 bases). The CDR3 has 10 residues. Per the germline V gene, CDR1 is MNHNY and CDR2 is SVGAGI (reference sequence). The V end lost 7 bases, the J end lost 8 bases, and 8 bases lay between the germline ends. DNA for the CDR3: TGTGCCAGCAAAAGGACAGAAGCTTTCTTT. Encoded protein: CASKRTEAFF.

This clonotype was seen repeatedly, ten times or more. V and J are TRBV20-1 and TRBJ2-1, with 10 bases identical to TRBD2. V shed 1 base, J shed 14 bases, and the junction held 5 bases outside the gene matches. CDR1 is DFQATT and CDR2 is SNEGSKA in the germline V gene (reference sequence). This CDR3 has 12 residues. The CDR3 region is CSARVLAGPEFF. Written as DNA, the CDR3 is TGCAGTGCTAGAGTACTAGCGGGACCCGAGTTCTTC.

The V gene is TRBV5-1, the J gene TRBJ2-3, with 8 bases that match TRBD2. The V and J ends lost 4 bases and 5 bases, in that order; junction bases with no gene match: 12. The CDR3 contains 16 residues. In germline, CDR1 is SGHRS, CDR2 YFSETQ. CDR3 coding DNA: TGCGCCAGCAGCCGCCCGACCAGCGGGAGAGGAGATACGCAGTATTTT. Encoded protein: CASSRPTSGRGDTQYF.

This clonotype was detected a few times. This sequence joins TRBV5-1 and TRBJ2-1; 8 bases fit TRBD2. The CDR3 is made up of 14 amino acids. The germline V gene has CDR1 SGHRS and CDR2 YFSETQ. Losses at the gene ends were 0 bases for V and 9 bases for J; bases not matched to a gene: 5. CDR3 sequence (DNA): TGCGCCAGCAGCTTGGATAGGACTAGCAGTGAGCAGTTCTTC. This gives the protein CASSLDRTSSEQFF.

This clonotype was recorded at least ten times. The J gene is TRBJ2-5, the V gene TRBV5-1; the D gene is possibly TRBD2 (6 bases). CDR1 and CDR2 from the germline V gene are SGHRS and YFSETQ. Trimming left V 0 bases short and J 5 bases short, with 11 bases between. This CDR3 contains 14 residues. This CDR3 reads CASSLESGRETQYF. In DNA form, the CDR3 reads TGCGCCAGCAGCTTGGAGAGCGGGCGGGAGACCCAGTACTTC.

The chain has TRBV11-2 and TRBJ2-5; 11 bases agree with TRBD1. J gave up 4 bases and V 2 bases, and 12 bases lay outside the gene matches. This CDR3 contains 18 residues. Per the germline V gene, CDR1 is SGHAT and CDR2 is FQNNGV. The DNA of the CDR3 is TGTGCCAGCAGCTTAAATGCCGGACAGGGGGCTAATGGAGAGACCCAGTACTTC. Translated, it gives CASSLNAGQGANGETQYF. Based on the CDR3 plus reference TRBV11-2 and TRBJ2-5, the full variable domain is EAGVAQSPRYKIIEKRQSVAFWCNPISGHATLYWYQQILGQGPKLLIQFQNNGVVDDSQLPKDRFSAERLKGVDSTLKIQPAKLEDSAVYLCASSLNAGQGANGETQYFGPGTRLLVL.

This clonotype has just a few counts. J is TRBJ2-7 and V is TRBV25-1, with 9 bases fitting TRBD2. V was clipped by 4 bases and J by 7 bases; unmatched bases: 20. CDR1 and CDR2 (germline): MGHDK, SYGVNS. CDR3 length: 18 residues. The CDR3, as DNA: TGTGCCAGCAGTGGGGTAGTGGGCGGGAGGGCCCGTTTCGGGGAGCAGTACTTC. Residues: CASSGVVGGRARFGEQYF.

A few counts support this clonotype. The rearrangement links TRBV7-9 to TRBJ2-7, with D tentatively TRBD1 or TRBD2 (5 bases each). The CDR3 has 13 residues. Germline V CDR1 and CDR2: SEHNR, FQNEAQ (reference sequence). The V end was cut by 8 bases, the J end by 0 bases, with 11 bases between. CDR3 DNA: TGTGCCAGCGGGGACCGCAACTCCTACGAGCAGTACTTC. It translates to CASGDRNSYEQYF. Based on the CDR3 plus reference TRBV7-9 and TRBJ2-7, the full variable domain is DTGVSQNPRHKITKRGQNVTFRCDPISEHNRLYWYRQTLGQGPEFLTYFQNEAQLEKSRLLSDRFSAERPKGSFSTLEIQRTEQGDSAMYLCASGDRNSYEQYFGPGTRLTVT.

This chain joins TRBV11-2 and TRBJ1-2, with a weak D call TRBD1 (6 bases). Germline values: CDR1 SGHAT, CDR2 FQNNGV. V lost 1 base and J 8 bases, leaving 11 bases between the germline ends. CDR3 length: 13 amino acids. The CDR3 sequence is CASSLAGGLGYTF. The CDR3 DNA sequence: TGTGCCAGCAGCTTAGCTGGGGGGCTCGGCTACACCTTC.